The source of this T cell receptor beta chain is a study of CD8+CD57+ T cells in acquired aplastic anemia. TCR beta VDJ combinations and CDR3 sequences were profiled from genomic DNA. TCRdb redid the calling of the reads with MiXCR, one entry per CDR3 protein. This table holds about 160,000 distinct CDR3 sequences, just under 45% found once. The length of the CDR3 is 12 residues. Trimming took 5 bases from V and 2 from J, leaving 10 bases between them. CDR1 is SQVTM, CDR2 ANQGSEA, per germline. The count of this clonotype is one. This TCR derives from a human donor in good health. The genes are TRBV29-1 and TRBJ2-7, with D possibly being TRBD1 (6 bases). The sequencing sample was made of sorted CD4+, CD8+, or CD8+CD57+ T cells (not recorded which) from PBMCs. CDR3 protein: CSVRTATYEQYF. CDR3 coding DNA: TGCAGCGTTCGGACAGCAACCTACGAGCAGTACTTC.